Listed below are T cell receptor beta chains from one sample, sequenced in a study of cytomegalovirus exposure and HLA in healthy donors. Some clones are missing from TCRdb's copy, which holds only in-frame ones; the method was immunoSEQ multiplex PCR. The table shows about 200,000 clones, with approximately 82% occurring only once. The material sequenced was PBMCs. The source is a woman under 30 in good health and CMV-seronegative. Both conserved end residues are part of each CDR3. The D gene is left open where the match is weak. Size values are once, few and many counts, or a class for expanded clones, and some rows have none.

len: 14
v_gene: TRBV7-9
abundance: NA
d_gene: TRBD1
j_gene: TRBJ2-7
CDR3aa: CASRETGAKSEQYF
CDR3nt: TGTGCCAGCAGAGAAACAGGGGCAAAATCCGAGCAGTACTTC

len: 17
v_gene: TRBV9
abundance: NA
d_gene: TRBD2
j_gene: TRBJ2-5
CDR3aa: CASSVGNSGGSEETQYF
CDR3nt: TGTGCCAGCAGCGTAGGGAATAGCGGGGGGTCGGAGGAGACCCAGTACTTC

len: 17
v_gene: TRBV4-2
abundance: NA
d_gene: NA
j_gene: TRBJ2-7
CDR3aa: CASSQGGGGQRGFEQYF
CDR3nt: TGTGCCAGCAGCCAAGGTGGGGGAGGACAGAGGGGGTTCGAGCAGTACTTC

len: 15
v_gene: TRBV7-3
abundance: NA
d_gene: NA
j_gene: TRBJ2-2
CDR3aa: CASSSGQTNTGELFF
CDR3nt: TGTGCCAGCAGCTCTGGACAGACGAACACCGGGGAGCTGTTTTTT

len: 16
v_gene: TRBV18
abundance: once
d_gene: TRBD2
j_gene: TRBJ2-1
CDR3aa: CASSPLGTSGSHEQFF
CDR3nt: TGTGCCAGCTCACCCCTCGGGACTAGCGGGAGTCATGAGCAGTTCTTC

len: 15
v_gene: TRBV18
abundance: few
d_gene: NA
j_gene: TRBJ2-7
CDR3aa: CASSPRRGGTGEQYF
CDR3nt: TGTGCCAGCTCACCACGAAGAGGCGGGACGGGCGAGCAGTACTTC

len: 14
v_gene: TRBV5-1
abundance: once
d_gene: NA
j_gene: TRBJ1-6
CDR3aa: CASSLPGSGSPLHF
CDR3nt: TGCGCCAGCAGCTTGCCCGGTTCGGGTTCACCCCTCCACTTT

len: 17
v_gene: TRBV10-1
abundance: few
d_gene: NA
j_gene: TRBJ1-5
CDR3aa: CASSDPSWVKSNQPQHF
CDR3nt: TGCGCCAGCAGTGACCCGTCGTGGGTAAAGAGCAATCAGCCCCAGCATTTT

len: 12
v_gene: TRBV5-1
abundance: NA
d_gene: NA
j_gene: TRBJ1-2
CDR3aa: CASSPQGIGYTF
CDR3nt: TGCGCCAGCAGCCCCCAGGGGATCGGCTACACCTTC

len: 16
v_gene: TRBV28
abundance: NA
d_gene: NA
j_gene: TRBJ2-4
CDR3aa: CASSPRTRWDKNIQYF
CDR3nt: TGTGCCAGCAGTCCACGGACCCGGTGGGACAAAAACATTCAGTACTTC

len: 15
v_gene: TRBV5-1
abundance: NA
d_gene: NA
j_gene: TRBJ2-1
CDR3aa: CASSLTGGALNEQFF
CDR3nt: TGCGCCAGCAGCTTAACAGGGGGGGCTCTAAATGAGCAGTTCTTC

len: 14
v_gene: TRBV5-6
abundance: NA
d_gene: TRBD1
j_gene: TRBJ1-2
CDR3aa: CASSVLRGDYGYTF
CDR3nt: TGTGCCAGCAGCGTCCTCAGGGGGGACTATGGCTACACCTTC

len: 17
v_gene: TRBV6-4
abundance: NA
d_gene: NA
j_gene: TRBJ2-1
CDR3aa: CASSDSYVVGAQNEQFF
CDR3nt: TGTGCCAGCAGTGACTCCTATGTTGTGGGGGCCCAGAATGAGCAGTTCTTC

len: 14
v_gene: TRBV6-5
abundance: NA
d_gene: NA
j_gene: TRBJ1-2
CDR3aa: CASSPGRQGNGYTF
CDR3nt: TGTGCCAGCAGCCCCGGGAGGCAGGGTAATGGCTACACCTTC

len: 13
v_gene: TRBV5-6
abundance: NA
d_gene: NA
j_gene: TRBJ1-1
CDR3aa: CASSRRGNTEAFF
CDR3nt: TGTGCCAGCAGCCGCCGGGGGAACACTGAAGCTTTCTTT

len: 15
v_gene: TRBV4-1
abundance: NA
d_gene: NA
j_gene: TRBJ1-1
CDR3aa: CASSQTNLGNTEAFF
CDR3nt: TGCGCCAGCAGCCAAACAAACCTGGGGAACACTGAAGCTTTCTTT

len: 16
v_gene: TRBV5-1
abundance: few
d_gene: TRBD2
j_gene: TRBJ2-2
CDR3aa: CASSQRLAGNTGELFF
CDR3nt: TGCGCCAGCAGCCAACGACTAGCGGGGAACACCGGGGAGCTGTTTTTT

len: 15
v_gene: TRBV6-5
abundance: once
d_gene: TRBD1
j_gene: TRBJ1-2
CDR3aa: CASSSRDSANYGYTF
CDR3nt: TGTGCCAGCAGTTCCAGGGACAGCGCCAACTATGGCTACACCTTC

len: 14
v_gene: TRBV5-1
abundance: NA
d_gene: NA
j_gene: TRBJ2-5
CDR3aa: CASSLGTLKGDQYF
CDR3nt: TGCGCCAGCAGCTTGGGCACGTTGAAGGGCGACCAGTACTTC

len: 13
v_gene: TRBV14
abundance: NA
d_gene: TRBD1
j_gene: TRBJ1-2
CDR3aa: CASSPQGDYGYTF
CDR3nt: TGTGCCAGCAGCCCTCAGGGGGACTATGGCTACACCTTC

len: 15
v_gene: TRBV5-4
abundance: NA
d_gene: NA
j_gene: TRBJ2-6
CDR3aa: CASSLRGSGANVLTF
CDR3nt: TGTGCCAGCAGCTTGAGGGGATCGGGGGCCAACGTCCTGACTTTC

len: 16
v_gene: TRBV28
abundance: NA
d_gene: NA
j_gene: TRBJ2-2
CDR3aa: CASSPHRRPNTGELFF
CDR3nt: TGTGCCAGCAGTCCCCACCGGCGGCCGAACACCGGGGAGCTGTTTTTT

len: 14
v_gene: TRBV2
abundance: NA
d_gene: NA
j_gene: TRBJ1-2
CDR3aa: CASSEARQSYGYTF
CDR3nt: TGTGCCAGCAGTGAAGCGAGGCAAAGCTATGGCTACACCTTC

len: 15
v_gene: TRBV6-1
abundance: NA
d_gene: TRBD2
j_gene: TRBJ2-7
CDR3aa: CASSDPPSGRGEQYF
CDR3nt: TGTGCCAGCAGTGATCCCCCTAGCGGGAGAGGCGAGCAGTACTTC

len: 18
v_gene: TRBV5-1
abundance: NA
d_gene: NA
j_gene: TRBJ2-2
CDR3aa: CASSRKLTTGIEAGELFF
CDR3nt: TGCGCCAGCAGCCGAAAATTAACCACAGGGATAGAGGCCGGGGAGCTGTTTTTT

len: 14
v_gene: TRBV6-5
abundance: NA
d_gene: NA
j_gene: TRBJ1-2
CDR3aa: CASSSLSRLDGYTF
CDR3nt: TGTGCCAGCAGTTCCCTCAGCAGGTTAGATGGCTACACCTTC

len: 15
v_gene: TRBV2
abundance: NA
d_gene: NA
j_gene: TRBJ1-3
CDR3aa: CASSEEGLSGNTIYF
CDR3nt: TGTGCCAGCAGTGAAGAAGGCCTATCGGGAAACACCATATATTTT

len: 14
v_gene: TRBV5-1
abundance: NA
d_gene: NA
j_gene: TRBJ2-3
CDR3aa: CASSLEVFEDTQYF
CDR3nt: TGCGCCAGCAGCTTGGAGGTCTTCGAGGATACGCAGTATTTT

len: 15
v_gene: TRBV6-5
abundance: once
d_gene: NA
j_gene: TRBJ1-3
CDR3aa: CASSYSPGAGNTIYF
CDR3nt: TGTGCCAGCAGTTACTCACCCGGGGCAGGAAACACCATATATTTT

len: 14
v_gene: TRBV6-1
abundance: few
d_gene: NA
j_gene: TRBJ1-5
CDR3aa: CASSGRYSNQPQHF
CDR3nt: TGTGCCAGCAGTGGTCGATATAGCAATCAGCCCCAGCATTTT

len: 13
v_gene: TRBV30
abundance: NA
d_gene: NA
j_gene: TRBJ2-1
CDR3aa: CAWSGRVSGEQFF
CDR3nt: TGTGCCTGGAGTGGCAGGGTTTCGGGTGAGCAGTTCTTC

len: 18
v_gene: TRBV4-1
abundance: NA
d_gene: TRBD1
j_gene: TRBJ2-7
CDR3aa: CASSQYRQRTGETYEQYF
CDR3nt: TGCGCCAGCAGCCAATACCGTCAGAGGACAGGGGAAACCTACGAGCAGTACTTC

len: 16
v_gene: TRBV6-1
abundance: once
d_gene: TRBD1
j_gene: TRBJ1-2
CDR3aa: CASSARTGQWNYGYTF
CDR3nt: TGTGCCAGCAGTGCTCGGACAGGGCAATGGAACTATGGCTACACCTTC

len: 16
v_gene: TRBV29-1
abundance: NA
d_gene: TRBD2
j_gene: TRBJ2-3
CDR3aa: CSVEGSGGSSTDTQYF
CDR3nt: TGCAGCGTTGAGGGATCCGGCGGGAGTAGCACAGATACGCAGTATTTT

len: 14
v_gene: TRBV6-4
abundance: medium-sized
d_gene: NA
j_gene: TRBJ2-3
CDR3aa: CASSATGEVDTQYF
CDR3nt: TGTGCCAGCAGTGCTACCGGGGAGGTAGATACGCAGTATTTT

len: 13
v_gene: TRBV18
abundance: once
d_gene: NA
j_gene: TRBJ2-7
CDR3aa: CASSQGGPYEQYF
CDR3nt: TGTGCCAGCTCTCAGGGCGGCCCCTACGAGCAGTACTTC

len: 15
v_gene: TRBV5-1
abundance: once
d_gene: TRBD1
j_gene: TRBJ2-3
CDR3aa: CASSQTGGGTDTQYF
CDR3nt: TGCGCCAGCAGCCAGACAGGGGGAGGCACAGATACGCAGTATTTT

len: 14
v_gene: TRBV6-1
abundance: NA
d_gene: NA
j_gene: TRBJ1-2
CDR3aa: CASSDIGSLHGYTF
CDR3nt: TGTGCCAGCAGTGATATTGGCAGTTTACATGGCTACACCTTC

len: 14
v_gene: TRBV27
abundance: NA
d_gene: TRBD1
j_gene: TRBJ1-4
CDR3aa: CASSRQGANEKLFF
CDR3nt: TGTGCCAGCAGTAGACAGGGGGCTAATGAAAAACTGTTTTTT

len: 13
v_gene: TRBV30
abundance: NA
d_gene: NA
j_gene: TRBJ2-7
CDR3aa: CAWSGADPYEQYF
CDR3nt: TGTGCCTGGAGTGGAGCAGACCCCTACGAGCAGTACTTC

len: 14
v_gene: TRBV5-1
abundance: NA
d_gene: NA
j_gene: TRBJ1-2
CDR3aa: CASSLAVSSYVHTF
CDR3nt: TGCGCCAGCAGCTTGGCCGTGTCAAGTTATGTGCACACCTTC

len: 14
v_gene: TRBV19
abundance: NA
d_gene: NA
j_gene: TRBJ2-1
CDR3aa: CASSIWGSNNEQFF
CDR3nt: TGTGCCAGTAGTATCTGGGGGTCTAACAATGAGCAGTTCTTC

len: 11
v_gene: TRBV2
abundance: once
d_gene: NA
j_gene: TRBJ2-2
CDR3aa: CASSITGELFF
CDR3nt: TGTGCCAGCAGTATCACCGGGGAGCTGTTTTTT

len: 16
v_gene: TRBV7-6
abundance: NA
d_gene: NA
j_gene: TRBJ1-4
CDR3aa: CASSPTPRSGGEKLFF
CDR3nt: TGTGCCAGCAGCCCCACCCCCCGCTCCGGGGGAGAAAAACTGTTTTTT

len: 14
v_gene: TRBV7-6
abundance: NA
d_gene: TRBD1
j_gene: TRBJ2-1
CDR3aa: CASSGTGVNNEQFF
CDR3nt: TGTGCCAGCAGCGGGACAGGGGTGAACAATGAGCAGTTCTTC

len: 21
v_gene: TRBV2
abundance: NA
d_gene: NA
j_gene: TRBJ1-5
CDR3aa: CASSGYLNFRGKQLMNQPQHF
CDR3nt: TGTGCCAGCAGTGGATACCTTAACTTCCGAGGGAAACAGTTGATGAATCAGCCCCAGCATTTT

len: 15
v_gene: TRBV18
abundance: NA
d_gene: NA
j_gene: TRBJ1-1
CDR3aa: CASSPQRGLNTEAFF
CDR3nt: TGTGCCAGCTCACCCCAGAGAGGGCTGAACACTGAAGCTTTCTTT

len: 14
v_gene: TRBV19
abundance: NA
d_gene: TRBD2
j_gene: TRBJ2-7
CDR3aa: CASTRSGRGHEQYF
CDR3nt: TGTGCCAGTACGCGTAGCGGGAGGGGACACGAGCAGTACTTC

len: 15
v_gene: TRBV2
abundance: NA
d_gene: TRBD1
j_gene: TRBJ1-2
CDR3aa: CASSESRTGGYGYTF
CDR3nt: TGTGCCAGCAGTGAAAGCCGGACAGGGGGGTATGGCTACACCTTC

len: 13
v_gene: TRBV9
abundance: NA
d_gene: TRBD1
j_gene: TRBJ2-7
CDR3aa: CASSEGQGREQYF
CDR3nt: TGTGCCAGCAGCGAAGGACAGGGCAGGGAGCAGTACTTC

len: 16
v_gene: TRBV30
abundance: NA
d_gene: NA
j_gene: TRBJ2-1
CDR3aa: CAWRVFDRTPNNEQFF
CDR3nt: TGTGCCTGGAGGGTCTTTGACAGGACACCTAACAATGAGCAGTTCTTC

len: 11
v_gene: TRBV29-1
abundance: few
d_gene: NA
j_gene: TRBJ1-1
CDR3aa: CSVEQVTGAFF
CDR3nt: TGCAGCGTTGAACAGGTCACGGGAGCTTTCTTT

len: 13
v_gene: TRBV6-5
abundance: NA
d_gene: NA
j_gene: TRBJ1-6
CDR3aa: CASRQGYGSPLHF
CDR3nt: TGTGCCAGCAGACAGGGTTATGGTTCACCCCTCCACTTT